This T cell receptor beta chain was recovered during a study of naive and memory T cell subsets. CD4+ T cell IFNgamma after overnight CMV lysate exposure gave donor CMV status. Sequential positive selection took CD4 T cells first, then CD8 T cells. Both TRBC1 and TRBC2 were covered by a beta constant-region primer of two equimolar oligonucleotides. Ligated cDNA was amplified by four rounds of PCR with nested alpha and beta constant-region primers and SP2. TCRdb re-analysed the UMI-ligation and nested PCR reads in MiXCR, keeping a single row per CDR3 protein. The sample has roughly 83,000 distinct CDR3 sequences, roughly 10% seen once; the top ten hold about 0.14%. The CDR3 runs to 15 residues. V trimming: 2 bases; J trimming: 4 bases; junction bases outside the gene matches: 3. CDR1 SNHLY and CDR2 FYNNEI come from the germline V gene. This clonotype was recorded many times. Its antigen remains unidentified.

General study results and limits: Naive and memory repertoire findings lacked a ground truth for validation. Possibly reflecting memory cells re-expressing CD45RA, a few larger clonotypes occurred in naive repertoires, especially CD8.

The TCR comes from a human donor in good health. The gene calls are TRBV2 and TRBJ2-2; 8 nucleotides match TRBD2. Sequencing was carried out using naive CD4+ T cells from blood. The CDR3: CASSEIAGSTGELFF. The CDR3 coding sequence is TGTGCCAGCAGTGAAATAGCGGGGAGCACCGGGGAGCTGTTTTTT. The full variable domain, rest sourced from reference TRBV2 and TRBJ2-2, is EPEVTQTPSHQVTQMGQEVILRCVPISNHLYFYWYRQILGQKVEFLVSFYNNEISEKSEIFDDQFSVERPDGSNFTLKIRSTKLEDSAMYFCASSEIAGSTGELFFGEGSRLTVL.